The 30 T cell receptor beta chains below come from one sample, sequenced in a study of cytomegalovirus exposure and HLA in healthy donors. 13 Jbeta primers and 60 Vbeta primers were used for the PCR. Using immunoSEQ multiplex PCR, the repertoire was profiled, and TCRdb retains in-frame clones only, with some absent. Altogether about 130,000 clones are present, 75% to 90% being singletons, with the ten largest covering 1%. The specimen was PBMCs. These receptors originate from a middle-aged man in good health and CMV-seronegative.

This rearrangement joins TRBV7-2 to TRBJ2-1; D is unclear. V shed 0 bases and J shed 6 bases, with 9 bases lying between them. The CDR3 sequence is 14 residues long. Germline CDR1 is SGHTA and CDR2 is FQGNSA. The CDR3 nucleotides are TGTGCCAGCAGCTTAGCCCTACTCGGCAATGAGCAGTTCTTC. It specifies CASSLALLGNEQFF.

The CDR3: CASSLGTAQETQYF. CDR3 DNA sequence: TGTGCCAGCAGCTTGGGGACAGCCCAAGAGACCCAGTACTTC. V usage is TRBV5-6 and J usage is TRBJ2-5; a possible D gene is TRBD1 (6 bases). The CDR3 extends over 14 amino acids. V lost 0 bases and J lost 1, with 7 bases in between. Germline V gene data show CDR1 as SGHDT and CDR2 as YYEEEE.

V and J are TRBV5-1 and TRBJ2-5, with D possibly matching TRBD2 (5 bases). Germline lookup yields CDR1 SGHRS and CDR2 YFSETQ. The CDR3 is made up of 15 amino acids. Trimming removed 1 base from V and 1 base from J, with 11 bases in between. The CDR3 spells CASSLLGIIQETQYF. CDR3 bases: TGCGCCAGCAGCTTGCTCGGGATAATCCAAGAGACCCAGTACTTC.

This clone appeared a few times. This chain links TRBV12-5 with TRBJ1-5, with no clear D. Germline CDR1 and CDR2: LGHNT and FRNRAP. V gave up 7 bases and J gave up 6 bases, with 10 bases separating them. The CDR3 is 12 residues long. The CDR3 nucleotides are TGTGCTAGTGCCCCTTCGGGTCAGCCCCAGCATTTT. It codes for CASAPSGQPQHF.

Here the CDR3 DNA reads TGTGCCAGCAGTAGGGACAGCCCTAAGCAGTTCTTC. Translation: CASSRDSPKQFF. The J gene is TRBJ2-1, the V gene TRBV28, with 7 positions matching TRBD1. The germline gives CDR1 MDHEN, CDR2 SYDVKM. V lost 5 bases, J lost 11 bases, and 6 bases stayed unmatched. The CDR3 length is 12 residues.

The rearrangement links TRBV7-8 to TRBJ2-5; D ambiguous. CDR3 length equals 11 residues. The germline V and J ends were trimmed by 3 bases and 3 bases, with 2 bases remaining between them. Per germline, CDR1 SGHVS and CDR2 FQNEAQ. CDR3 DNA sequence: TGTGCCAGCAGCTTTAAAGAGACCCAGTACTTC. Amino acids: CASSFKETQYF.

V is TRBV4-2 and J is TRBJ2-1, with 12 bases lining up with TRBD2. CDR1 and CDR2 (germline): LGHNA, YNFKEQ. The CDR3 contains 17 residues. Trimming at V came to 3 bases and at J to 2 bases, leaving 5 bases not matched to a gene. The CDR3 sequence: CASSQSPSGGAYNEQFF. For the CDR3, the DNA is TGTGCCAGCAGCCAGTCACCTAGCGGGGGGGCCTACAATGAGCAGTTCTTC.

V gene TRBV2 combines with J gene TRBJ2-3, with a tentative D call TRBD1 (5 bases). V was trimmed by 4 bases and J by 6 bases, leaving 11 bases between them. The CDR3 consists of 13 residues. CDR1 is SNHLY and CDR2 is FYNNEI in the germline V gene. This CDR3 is CASSGDSLDTQYF. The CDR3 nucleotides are TGTGCCAGCAGTGGCGACAGCTTGGATACGCAGTATTTT.

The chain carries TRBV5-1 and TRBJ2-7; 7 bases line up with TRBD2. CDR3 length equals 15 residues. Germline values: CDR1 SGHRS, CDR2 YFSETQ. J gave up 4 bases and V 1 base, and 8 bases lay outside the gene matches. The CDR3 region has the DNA TGCGCCAGCAGCTTGAGTGGCGGGAGTAATTACGAGCAGTACTTC. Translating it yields CASSLSGGSNYEQYF.

This CDR3 is CASSEMTGSYTEAFF. CDR3 nucleotide sequence: TGTGCCAGTAGTGAGATGACAGGGAGTTATACTGAAGCTTTCTTT. The chain is built from TRBV19 and TRBJ1-1; TRBD1 aligns across 7 bases. Germline CDR1 and CDR2: LNHDA and SQIVND (reference sequence). The CDR3 loop spans 15 amino acids. Trimming took 5 bases from V and 5 from J; bases not matched to a gene: 11.

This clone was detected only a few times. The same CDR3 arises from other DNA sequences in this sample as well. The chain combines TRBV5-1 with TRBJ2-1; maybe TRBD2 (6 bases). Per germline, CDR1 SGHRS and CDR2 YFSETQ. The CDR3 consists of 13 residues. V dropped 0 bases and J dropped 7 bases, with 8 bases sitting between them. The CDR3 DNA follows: TGCGCCAGCAGCTTGGGCGGGGCGAATGAGCAGTTCTTC. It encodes CASSLGGANEQFF.

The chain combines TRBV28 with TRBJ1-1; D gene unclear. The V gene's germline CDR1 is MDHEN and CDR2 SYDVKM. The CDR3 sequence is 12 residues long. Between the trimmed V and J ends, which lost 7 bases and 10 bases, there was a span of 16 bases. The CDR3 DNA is TGTGCCAGCAACTCCGGGGTCCGTTTAGCTTTCTTT. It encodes CASNSGVRLAFF.

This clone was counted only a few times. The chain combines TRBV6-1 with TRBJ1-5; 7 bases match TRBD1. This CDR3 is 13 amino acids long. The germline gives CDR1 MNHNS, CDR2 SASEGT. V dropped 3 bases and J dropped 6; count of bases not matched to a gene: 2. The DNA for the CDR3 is TGTGCCAGCAGTGAGAACAGGGGTCAGCCCCAGCATTTT. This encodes CASSENRGQPQHF.

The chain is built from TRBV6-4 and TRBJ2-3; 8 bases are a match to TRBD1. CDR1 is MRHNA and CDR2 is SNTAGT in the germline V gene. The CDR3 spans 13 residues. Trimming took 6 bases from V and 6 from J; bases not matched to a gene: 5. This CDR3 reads CASSRGLSDTQYF. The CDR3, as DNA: TGTGCCAGCAGCAGGGGGCTCAGCGATACGCAGTATTTT.

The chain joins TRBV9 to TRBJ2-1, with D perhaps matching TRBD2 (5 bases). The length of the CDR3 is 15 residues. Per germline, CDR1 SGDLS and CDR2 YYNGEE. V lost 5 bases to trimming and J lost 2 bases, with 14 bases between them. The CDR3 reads CASSPQLLAYNEQFF. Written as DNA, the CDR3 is TGTGCCAGCAGTCCCCAGTTACTAGCCTACAATGAGCAGTTCTTC.

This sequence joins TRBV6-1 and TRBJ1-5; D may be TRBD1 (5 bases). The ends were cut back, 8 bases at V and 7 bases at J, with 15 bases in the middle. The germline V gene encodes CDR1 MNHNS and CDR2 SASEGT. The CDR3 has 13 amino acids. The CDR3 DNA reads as TGTGCCAGCGCGATAGGGGTCGGGCAGCCCCAGCATTTT. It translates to CASAIGVGQPQHF.

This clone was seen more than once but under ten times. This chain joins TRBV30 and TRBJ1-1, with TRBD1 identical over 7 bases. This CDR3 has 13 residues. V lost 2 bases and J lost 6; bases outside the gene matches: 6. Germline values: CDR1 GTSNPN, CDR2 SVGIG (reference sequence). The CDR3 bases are TGTGCCTGGAGTTCCCAGGGGGAATCTGAAGCTTTCTTT. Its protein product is CAWSSQGESEAFF.

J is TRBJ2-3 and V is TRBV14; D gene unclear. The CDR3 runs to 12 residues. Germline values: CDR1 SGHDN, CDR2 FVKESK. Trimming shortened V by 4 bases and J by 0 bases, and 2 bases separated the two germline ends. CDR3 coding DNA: TGTGCCAGCAGCCCGAGCACAGATACGCAGTATTTT. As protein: CASSPSTDTQYF.

As DNA, the CDR3 is TGTGCCAGCAGCTTAGGGGGGACTATTGGAGAGACCCAGTACTTC. Translation: CASSLGGTIGETQYF. The rearrangement joins TRBV7-3 to TRBJ2-5, with TRBD2 identical over 7 bases. The CDR3 has 15 amino acids. The trim removed 2 bases at V and 4 bases at J, leaving 7 bases unmatched. The germline CDR1 and CDR2 sequences are SGHTA and FQGTGA.

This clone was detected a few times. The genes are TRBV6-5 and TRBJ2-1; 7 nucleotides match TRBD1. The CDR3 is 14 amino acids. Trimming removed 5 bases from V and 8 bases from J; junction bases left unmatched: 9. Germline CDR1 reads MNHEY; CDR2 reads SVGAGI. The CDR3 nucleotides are TGTGCCAGCAGTCGACAGGGTCGCAATGATGAGCAGTTCTTC. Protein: CASSRQGRNDEQFF.

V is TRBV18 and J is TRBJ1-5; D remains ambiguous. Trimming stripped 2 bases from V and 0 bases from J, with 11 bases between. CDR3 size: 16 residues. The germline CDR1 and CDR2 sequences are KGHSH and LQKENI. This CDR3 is CASSPLGGYSNQPQHF. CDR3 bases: TGTGCCAGCTCACCATTGGGAGGGTATAGCAATCAGCCCCAGCATTTT.

The CDR3 is CASSIITGVTPPLHF. CDR3 in DNA: TGTGCCAGTAGTATTATTACAGGGGTGACGCCACCCCTCCACTTT. The rearrangement uses TRBV19 and TRBJ1-6; 7 bases are a match to TRBD1. The length of the CDR3 is 15 residues. Per germline, CDR1 LNHDA and CDR2 SQIVND (reference sequence). The junction had 10 bases not matched to a gene; V was cut back by 3 bases and J by 11 bases. Full variable domain (remainder filled in from reference TRBV19 and TRBJ1-6): DGGITQSPKYLFRKEGQNVTLSCEQNLNHDAMYWYRQDPGQGLRLIYYSQIVNDFQKGDIAEGYSVSREKKESFPLTVTSAQKNPTAFYLCASSIITGVTPPLHFGNGTRLTVT.

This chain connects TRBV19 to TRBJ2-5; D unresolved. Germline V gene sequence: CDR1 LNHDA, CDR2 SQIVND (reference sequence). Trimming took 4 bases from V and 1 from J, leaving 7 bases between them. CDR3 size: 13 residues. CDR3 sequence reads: CASSTGTQETQYF. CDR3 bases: TGTGCCAGTAGTACAGGTACCCAAGAGACCCAGTACTTC.

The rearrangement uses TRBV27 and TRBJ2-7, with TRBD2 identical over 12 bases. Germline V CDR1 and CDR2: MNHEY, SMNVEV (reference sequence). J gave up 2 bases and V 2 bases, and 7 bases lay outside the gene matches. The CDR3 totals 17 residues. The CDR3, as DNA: TGTGCCAGCAGTTTACGGCCCCGACTAGCGGGAGCCTACGAGCAGTACTTC. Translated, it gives CASSLRPRLAGAYEQYF.

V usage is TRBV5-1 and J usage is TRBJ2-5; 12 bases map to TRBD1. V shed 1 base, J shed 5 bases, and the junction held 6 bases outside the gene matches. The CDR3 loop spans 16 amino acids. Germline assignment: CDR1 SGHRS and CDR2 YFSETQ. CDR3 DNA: TGCGCCAGCAGCTTGACAGGGACAGGGGGCCAGGAGACCCAGTACTTC. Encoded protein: CASSLTGTGGQETQYF.

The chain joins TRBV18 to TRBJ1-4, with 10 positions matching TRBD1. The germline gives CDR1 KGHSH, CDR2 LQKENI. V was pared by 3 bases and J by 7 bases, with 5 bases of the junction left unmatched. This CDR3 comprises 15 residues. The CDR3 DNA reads TGTGCCAGCTCACCCGGACAGGGGGAAAGTGAAAAACTGTTTTTT. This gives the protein CASSPGQGESEKLFF.

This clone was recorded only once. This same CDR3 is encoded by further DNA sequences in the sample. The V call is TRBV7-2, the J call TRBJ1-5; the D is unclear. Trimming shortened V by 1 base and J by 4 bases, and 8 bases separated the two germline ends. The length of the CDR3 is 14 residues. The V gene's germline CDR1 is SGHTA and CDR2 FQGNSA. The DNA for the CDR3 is TGTGCCAGCAGCTTAGGGTCCGGGAATCAGCCCCAGCATTTT. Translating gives CASSLGSGNQPQHF.

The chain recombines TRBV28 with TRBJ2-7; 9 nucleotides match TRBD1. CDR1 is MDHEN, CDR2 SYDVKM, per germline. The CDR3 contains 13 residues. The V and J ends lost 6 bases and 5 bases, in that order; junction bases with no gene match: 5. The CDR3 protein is CASSSGTGNEQYF. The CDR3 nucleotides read TGTGCCAGCAGCTCCGGGACAGGGAACGAGCAGTACTTC.

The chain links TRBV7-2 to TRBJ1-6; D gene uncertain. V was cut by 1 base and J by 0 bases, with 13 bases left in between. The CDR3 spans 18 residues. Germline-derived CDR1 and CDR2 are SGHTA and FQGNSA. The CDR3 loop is CASSLVAGLSSYNSPLHF. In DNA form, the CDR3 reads TGTGCCAGCAGCTTAGTAGCAGGACTTAGCTCCTATAATTCACCCCTCCACTTT.

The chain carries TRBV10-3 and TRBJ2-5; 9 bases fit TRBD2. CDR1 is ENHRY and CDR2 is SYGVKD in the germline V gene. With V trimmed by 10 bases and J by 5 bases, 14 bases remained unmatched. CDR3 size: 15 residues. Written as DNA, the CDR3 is TGTGCCACCTTGGGAGTAGCGGGAGTGAGTGAGACCCAGTACTTC. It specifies CATLGVAGVSETQYF.